This T cell receptor (beta chain) stems from a study of T cell changes during pregnancy in multiple sclerosis (dated by TCRdb to between 2018 and 2021). Turning to the overall study: In women with multiple sclerosis, the researchers looked at how the T cell repertoire shifted as pregnancy progressed.

Via the germline V gene (reference sequence), CDR1 is MNHNY and CDR2 SVGAGI. V is shortened by 0 bases, J by 6 bases, and the region joining them spans 13 bases. The CDR3, cysteine through phenylalanine, is 15 amino acids long. Kept here is only the CDR3 DNA, which spans 45 bases and is read in frame from base 1. Receptor amplification or capture employed the immunoSEQ multiplex PCR assay. The clones in this table, taken by TCRdb from immuneACCESS, are in-frame only. Not every clone is retained; where verified, under half of the shortfall comes from an unresolved V gene, and the cause of the rest is unknown. The sample table records approximately 68,000 clones; about nine tenths of these occur just once. Approximately 0.71% of the sample is held by the ten biggest clonotypes. Remarks on this clone: Its antigen has not been determined. Qualities for individual bases were not recorded, and no much larger clone is one base off.

The receptor was isolated from a female donor in good health, enrolled as a control in a pregnancy study. The input for sequencing was peripheral blood, taken in the third trimester of pregnancy. The receptor chain draws on TRBV6-6 and TRBJ2-3, and the D gene may be TRBD2, 6 bases matching. The DNA is as follows: TGTGCCAGCAGTTACTCGGTGGAGGGCTGGGATACGCAGTATTTT. This sequence encodes CASSYSVEGWDTQYF.